This is a list of T cell receptor beta chains from one sample in a study of response to subunit inactivated influenza vaccine. TCRdb itself ran the RT-PCR reads through MiXCR, one entry per CDR3 protein. Of more than 200,000 distinct CDR3 sequences in the sample, 12% were seen once. The sample was non-naive T cells sorted from PBMCs, taken 14 to 15 days before vaccination. The receptors stem from a man over 45 who received an inactivated influenza vaccine. Each CDR3 is given with its conserved first and last residue. A D gene is named only where the DNA matches it firmly. Clone sizes are given selectively: once, few, many, or a class where the clone is expanded.

>TRBV6-2/TRBV6-3|.|.|13|TRBJ1-5
TGTGCCAGCCATCGGGAGCACAATCAGCCCCAGCATTTT
CASHREHNQPQHF
>TRBV6-1|TRBD1|many|15|TRBJ1-2
TGTGCCAGCTCCGGCGGACAGGGTGCCCCCTATGGCTACACCTTC
CASSGGQGAPYGYTF
>TRBV4-2|.|.|14|TRBJ2-7
TGTGCCATTAGCCAATCAAGGGATACCTACGAGCAGTACTTC
CAISQSRDTYEQYF
>TRBV6-1|TRBD1|many|14|TRBJ1-5
TGTGCCAGCAGTGGGGGACAGGGCAATCAGCCCCAGCATTTT
CASSGGQGNQPQHF
>TRBV7-2|.|few|15|TRBJ2-1
TGTGCCAGCTCCCTGACGGCTACCTCCTACAATGAGCAGTTCTTC
CASSLTATSYNEQFF
>TRBV12-3/TRBV12-4|TRBD1|few|14|TRBJ1-2
TGTGCCAGCAGCCTTACAGGGGGCGCGTATGGCTACACCTTC
CASSLTGGAYGYTF
>TRBV12-3/TRBV12-4|.|.|13|TRBJ2-5
TGTGCCAGCAGTTTAAGGGACATGGCAACCCAGTACTTC
CASSLRDMATQYF
>TRBV20-1|TRBD1|.|15|TRBJ2-2
TGCAGTGCTACCGGGACAGGGGGCTGGACCGGGGAGCTGTTTTTT
CSATGTGGWTGELFF
>TRBV7-3|.|.|13|TRBJ2-1
TGTGCCAGCAGCCCGACTCCAGCGTCTGAGCAGTTCTTC
CASSPTPASEQFF
>TRBV5-1|.|.|14|TRBJ2-7
TGCGCCAGCATGACCGGGAGAGGATCCTACGAGCAGTACTTC
CASMTGRGSYEQYF
>TRBV4-2|.|few|15|TRBJ2-5
TGTGCCAGCAGCCAAGTTCTGCGACAGAAAGAGACCCAGTACTTC
CASSQVLRQKETQYF
>TRBV5-6|.|few|15|TRBJ1-6
TGTGCCAGCAGCTTGGGGACGGCTTATAATTCACCCCTCCACTTT
CASSLGTAYNSPLHF
>TRBV7-9|TRBD2|.|14|TRBJ2-7
TGTGCCAGCAGCTTACAGGGGACTAGCGGCGAGCAGTACTTC
CASSLQGTSGEQYF
>TRBV10-3|TRBD1|few|15|TRBJ2-5
TGTGCCGCAAGGCCGGGACAGACTACTCAAGAGACCCAGTACTTC
CAARPGQTTQETQYF
>TRBV11-1|.|few|18|TRBJ2-3
TGTGCCAGCAGCTTACCTCCACCTCGACAGATTAGCACAGATACGCAGTATTTT
CASSLPPPRQISTDTQYF
>TRBV30|.|.|13|TRBJ2-1
TGTGCCTGGAGTGCTAGCCTTAGGGGTGAGCAGTTCTTC
CAWSASLRGEQFF
>TRBV4-1|.|.|15|TRBJ2-7
TGCGCCAGCAGCCAAGGGTTACAGGCGCCCTACGAGCAGTACTTC
CASSQGLQAPYEQYF
>TRBV3-1|TRBD2|many|16|TRBJ2-7
TGTGCCAGCAGCTATTACGGACTAGCGGGAGTTGAGGAGCAGTACTTC
CASSYYGLAGVEEQYF
>TRBV9|TRBD2|.|17|TRBJ2-7
TGTGCCAGCAGCCCGGGACTAGCGGGGACTCATACCTCCGAGCAGTACTTC
CASSPGLAGTHTSEQYF
>TRBV7-2|TRBD2|many|16|TRBJ2-7
TGTGCCAGCAGCTTAGGTATAGCGGGAGGGCAATACGAGCAGTACTTC
CASSLGIAGGQYEQYF
>TRBV5-1|.|.|15|TRBJ2-5
TGCGCCAGCAGCTTGTTTGCTAGGAACCAAGAGACCCAGTACTTC
CASSLFARNQETQYF
>TRBV5-1|TRBD2|.|16|TRBJ2-1
TGCGCCAGCAGCTTGGCCGGTCGCGGGAGACTGAATGAGCAGTTCTTC
CASSLAGRGRLNEQFF
>TRBV20-1|TRBD2|.|14|TRBJ2-1
TGCAGTGCTAGAGGTAGCGGGGGTTCCAATGAGCAGTTCTTC
CSARGSGGSNEQFF
>TRBV21-1|.|few|16|TRBJ1-1
TGTGCCAACCCTCGCACAGGAACGAACTGTACCACTGAAGCTTTCTTT
CANPRTGTNCTTEAFF
>TRBV6-5|.|many|14|TRBJ2-1
TGTGCCAGCAGTTACGTGGGTTCCTACAATGAGCAGTTCTTC
CASSYVGSYNEQFF
>TRBV6-5|.|many|17|TRBJ2-7
TGTGCCAGCAGTTACTCTCACCTCGCAGGACAGCGCTACGAGCAGTACTTC
CASSYSHLAGQRYEQYF
>TRBV7-2|.|.|13|TRBJ2-7
TGTGCCAGCAGCTTAGGCCCGTTCTACGAGCAGTACTTC
CASSLGPFYEQYF
>TRBV7-9|.|many|15|TRBJ2-7
TGTGCCAGCAGCAACGACTGGAGGAACTCCTACGAGCAGTACTTC
CASSNDWRNSYEQYF
>TRBV5-1|.|.|14|TRBJ2-1
TGCGCCAGCACCTTGGAGACTGCTTACAATGAGCAGTTCTTC
CASTLETAYNEQFF
>TRBV15|.|many|14|TRBJ1-5
TGTGCCACCAGCAGAGATATCGTCGGCCAGCCCCAGCATTTT
CATSRDIVGQPQHF
>TRBV6-2/TRBV6-3|.|.|16|TRBJ2-1
TGTGCCAGCAGTTACATATTCGATCGCTCCTACAATGAGCAGTTCTTC
CASSYIFDRSYNEQFF
>TRBV20-1|.|few|12|TRBJ2-7
TGCAGTGCTGTGGGGGTGGCCTACGAGCAGTACTTC
CSAVGVAYEQYF